Below, 2 T cell receptor beta chains from the same sample are listed, as sequenced in a study of T cell repertoires in cytomegalovirus infection. The antigens these receptors bind are not known. TCRdb reprocessed the reads via MiXCR and lists one record per CDR3 protein. The table lists 900,000 to 950,000 distinct CDR3 sequences, around 32% of them singletons, with about an eighth in the top ten. This specimen was cultured CD8+ T cells from PBMCs, taken from culture after CMV antigen stimulation. These receptors all come from a human donor in good health (CMV status not recorded). Some clones in this sample may be carry-over from other donors' samples.

This clonotype was seen more than once but under ten times. This chain uses TRBV2 with TRBJ2-5; 11 bases align to TRBD2. Germline V gene lookup returns CDR1 SNHLY and CDR2 FYNNEI. The ends lost 7 bases at V and 4 bases at J; junction bases unmatched: 8. CDR3 length: 15 amino acids. CDR3 nucleotide sequence: TGTGCCAGCACCGAAACTAGCGGGGGAAGAGAGACCCAGTACTTC. The encoded protein is CASTETSGGRETQYF.

The J gene is TRBJ1-2, the V gene TRBV27; no clear D. The V and J ends lost 6 bases and 7 bases respectively, with 9 bases between them. The CDR3 has 11 amino acids. Germline V lookup: CDR1 MNHEY, CDR2 SMNVEV (reference sequence). This CDR3 is CASRERGGYTF. The CDR3 nucleotides read TGTGCCAGCAGGGAACGGGGTGGCTACACCTTC.